The clone carrying this TCR beta chain has a count of ten or more. Antigen: not known. These data originate in a study of T cell repertoires in cytomegalovirus infection. Findings and caveats of the study: It was HLA-C-restricted CMV-specific TCR beta clonotypes that dominated the response ex vivo.

TCRdb called the reads again in MiXCR, with one record for every CDR3 protein. The sample has about 440,000 distinct CDR3 sequences, roughly a third seen once. Germline loops: CDR1 MNHNS, CDR2 SASEGT. This CDR3 comprises 13 residues. Trimming removed 0 bases from V and 7 bases from J, with 7 bases in between. Sequencing was done on a sample of PBMCs. The origin of this receptor is a human donor in good health (CMV status not recorded). Some clones in this sample may be carry-over from other donors' samples. The chain is built from TRBV6-1 and TRBJ2-4, with D hard to call. The CDR3 protein is CASSEARQNIQYF. CDR3 DNA sequence: TGTGCCAGCAGTGAAGCTCGGCAGAACATTCAGTACTTC.